This T cell receptor (beta chain) is from a study of OX40 agonist ivuxolimab in advanced cancers. Study-level background: Ivuxolimab doses were 0.01, 0.1, 0.3, 1.5, 3 or 10 mg/kg every 2 weeks. Dose-escalation patients had hepatocellular carcinoma, melanoma, renal cell or head and neck cancer.

Clones were read by immunoSEQ multiplex PCR, and TCRdb kept only the in-frame ones, dropping some. The sample consists of 40,000 to 65,000 clones, around 82% of them appearing once. The CDR3 contains 14 residues. Germline V gives CDR1 MNHNY, CDR2 SVGAGI (reference sequence). Trimming took off 0 bases at V and 3 bases at J, with 9 bases between the two ends. The specimen was CD4+ or CD8+ T cells sorted from blood, collected in a trial of the OX40 agonist ivuxolimab. The genes are TRBV6-6 and TRBJ2-7; TRBD2 might be the D (5 bases). The source of this sequence is an adult with an advanced solid tumor such as melanoma, head and neck, liver or kidney cancer. CDR3 in DNA: TGTGCCAGCAGTTACTCGAATCGGGGCTACGAGCAGTACTTC. Its translation: CASSYSNRGYEQYF.